This TCR beta chain comes out of a study of blood T cells in healthy people across ages. In the study overall: With template switching, about one barcoded beta molecule was captured per two T cells.

Next came a second PCR, run for roughly 7 to 12 cycles, which used a sample-barcoded 5' primer along with a J-beta primer mix. TCRdb fed the 5' RACE reads into MiXCR, producing one record per CDR3 protein. The data show a few hundred thousand distinct CDR3 sequences, with about 27% seen just once and over 3.5% held by the top ten. This clonotype was recorded a few times. Its matching antigen is unknown. Germline CDR1 is KGHSH and CDR2 is LQKENI. The CDR3 is made up of 15 amino acids. Trimming took off 3 bases at V and 5 bases at J, with 13 bases between the two ends. General study findings and limits: CMV infection status of these donors was not known.

These sequences were also reported in another study, on T cells of mothers and their children. That publication notes: RNA extracted was entirely used for cDNA synthesis, about 1.6 ug per 15 ul. Unrelated mother-child pairs always had slightly, but never significantly, lower normalized overlap than related pairs.

This TCR derives from a boy between 2 and 15 years old in good health. The chain recombines TRBV18 with TRBJ1-4; D is perhaps TRBD1 (5 bases). The sequenced sample was blood. The CDR3 loop is CASSPSGTANEKLFF. DNA for the CDR3: TGTGCCAGCTCACCTTCCGGGACGGCGAATGAAAAACTGTTTTTT.